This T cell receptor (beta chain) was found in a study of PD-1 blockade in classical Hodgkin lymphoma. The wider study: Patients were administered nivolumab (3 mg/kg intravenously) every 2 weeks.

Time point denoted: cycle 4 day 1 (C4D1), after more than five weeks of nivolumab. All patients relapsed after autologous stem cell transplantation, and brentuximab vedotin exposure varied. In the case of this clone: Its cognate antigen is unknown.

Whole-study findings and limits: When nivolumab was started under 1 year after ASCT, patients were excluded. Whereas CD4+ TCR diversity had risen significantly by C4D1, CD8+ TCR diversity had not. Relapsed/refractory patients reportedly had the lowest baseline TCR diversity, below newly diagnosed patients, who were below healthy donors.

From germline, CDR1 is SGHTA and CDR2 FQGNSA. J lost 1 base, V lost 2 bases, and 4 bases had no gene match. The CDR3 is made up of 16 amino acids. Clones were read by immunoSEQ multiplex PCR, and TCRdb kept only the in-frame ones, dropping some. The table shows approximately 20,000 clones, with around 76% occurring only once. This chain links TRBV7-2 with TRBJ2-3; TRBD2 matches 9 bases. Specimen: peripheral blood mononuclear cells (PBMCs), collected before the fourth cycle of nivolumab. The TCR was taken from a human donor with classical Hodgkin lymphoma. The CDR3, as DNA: TGTGCCAGCAGCTTAATGGCGGGAGGGGGCACAGATACGCAGTATTTT. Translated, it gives CASSLMAGGGTDTQYF.